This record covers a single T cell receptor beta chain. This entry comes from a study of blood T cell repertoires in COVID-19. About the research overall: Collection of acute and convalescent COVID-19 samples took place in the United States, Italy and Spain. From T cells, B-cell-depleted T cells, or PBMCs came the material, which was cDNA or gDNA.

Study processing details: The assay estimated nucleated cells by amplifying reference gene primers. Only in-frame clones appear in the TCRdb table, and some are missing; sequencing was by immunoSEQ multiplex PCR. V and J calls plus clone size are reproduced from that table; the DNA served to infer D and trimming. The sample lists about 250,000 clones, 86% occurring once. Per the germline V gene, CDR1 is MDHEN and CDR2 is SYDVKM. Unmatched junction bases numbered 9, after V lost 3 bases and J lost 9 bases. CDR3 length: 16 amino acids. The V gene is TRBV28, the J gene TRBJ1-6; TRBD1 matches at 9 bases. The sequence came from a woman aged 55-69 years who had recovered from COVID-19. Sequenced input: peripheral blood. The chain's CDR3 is CASSLKWDRAGSPLHF. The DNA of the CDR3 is TGTGCCAGCAGTTTGAAATGGGACAGGGCCGGTTCACCCCTCCACTTT.